The rows below give T cell receptor beta chains drawn from one sample of a study of T cells in Graves' hyperthyroidism and ophthalmopathy. MiXCR, run by TCRdb on the multiplex PCR reads, gives a single entry per CDR3 protein. The sample has 750,000 to 950,000 distinct CDR3 sequences, more than 30% seen once. The sequenced sample consisted of blood. These receptors came from a man aged 18-30 years with Graves' hyperthyroidism. CDR3s include the opening cysteine and the closing phenylalanine or tryptophan. A D gene is named only where the DNA matches it firmly. Only part of the rows carry a size: once, few, many, or a class if the clone is expanded.

.,TRBV10-3,TRBJ1-1,many,TGTGCCATCGCGGGGACGGGACAACCGAGCGCTGAAGCTTTCTTT,CAIAGTGQPSAEAFF
.,TRBV5-5,TRBJ1-2,few,TGTGCCAGCAGTTCAGGCAATTACTATGGCTACACCTTC,CASSSGNYYGYTF
.,TRBV2,TRBJ2-7,.,TGTGCCAGCAGCCTCCGGGACGGTGGCTACGAGCAGTACTTC,CASSLRDGGYEQYF
.,TRBV5-4,TRBJ2-7,.,TGTGCCACCAGCTTTGGTTACGAGCAGTACTTC,CATSFGYEQYF
.,TRBV20-1,TRBJ1-1,.,TGCAGTGCTAGAGATGGGACTTTAGACACTGAAGCTTTCTTT,CSARDGTLDTEAFF
.,TRBV5-1,TRBJ1-1,.,TGCGCCAGCACCGAGACCGCCGAGCGGACTGAAGCTTTCTTT,CASTETAERTEAFF
.,TRBV14,TRBJ1-2,many,TGTGCCAGCAGCCAACCGGCAGCTAACTATGGCTACACCTTC,CASSQPAANYGYTF
TRBD2,TRBV6-2/TRBV6-3,TRBJ2-7,.,TGTGCCAGCAGGGTTAGCGGGGGAGACTACGAGCAGTACTTC,CASRVSGGDYEQYF
.,TRBV7-2,TRBJ1-5,many,TGTGCCAGCAGCGGACCGGGACAACCTCAGCCCCAGCATTTT,CASSGPGQPQPQHF
.,TRBV2,TRBJ1-2,.,TGTGCCAGCAGCCCCGACTGGGTAGGCGGCTACACCTTC,CASSPDWVGGYTF
.,TRBV20-1,TRBJ1-6,.,TGCAGTGCTAAGGAGACAGTGAATTCACCCCTCCACTTT,CSAKETVNSPLHF
.,TRBV6-6,TRBJ1-6,few,TGTGCCAGCAGTTCCTTAGGGCTCGGCCGTAATTCACCCCTCCACTTT,CASSSLGLGRNSPLHF
.,TRBV4-1,TRBJ1-1,few,TGCGCCAGCAGCCAAGTAGGGGGAAGGGCTGAAGCTTTCTTT,CASSQVGGRAEAFF
TRBD1,TRBV10-3,TRBJ1-4,.,TGTGCCATCAGTGAGGTGACAGGGGACGAAAAACTGTTTTTT,CAISEVTGDEKLFF
.,TRBV5-6,TRBJ2-7,.,TGTGCCAGCAGCTTAGTATTACAGGGCGCAAATTCCTACGAGCAGTACTTC,CASSLVLQGANSYEQYF
TRBD1,TRBV15,TRBJ2-7,.,TGTGCCACCAGCAGAGACAGGGGGTCGGTCGAGCAGTACTTC,CATSRDRGSVEQYF
.,TRBV10-3,TRBJ2-7,many,TGTGCCATCAGTGGACGAGGGCCCGAGGACGAGCAGTACTTC,CAISGRGPEDEQYF
.,TRBV20-1,TRBJ2-7,.,TGCAGTGCTACGGGGACTGGAGGACACCTTCGGAATTACGAGCAGTACTTC,CSATGTGGHLRNYEQYF
TRBD1,TRBV7-9,TRBJ1-2,.,TGTGCCAGCAGCTTAGGGCTACAGGGGGCGATTTTGAATGGCTACACCTTC,CASSLGLQGAILNGYTF
.,TRBV11-3,TRBJ2-5,.,TGTGCCAACACAGGGCTGGAGACCCAGTACTTC,CANTGLETQYF
TRBD1,TRBV2,TRBJ2-5,.,TGTGCCAGCCGAGTCGGGACAGGCCAAGAGACCCAGTACTTC,CASRVGTGQETQYF
.,TRBV12-3/TRBV12-4,TRBJ1-5,.,TGTGCCAGCAGTTGGACCAGAATCAATCAGCCCCAGCATTTT,CASSWTRINQPQHF
TRBD1,TRBV20-1,TRBJ1-1,.,TGCAGTGCTAGAGATCCCGGACAGGGAGGGTTGAACACTGAAGCTTTCTTT,CSARDPGQGGLNTEAFF
TRBD1,TRBV6-4,TRBJ2-5,.,TGTGCCAGCAGTGACGGGACAGGGGGCCAAGAGACCCAGTACTTC,CASSDGTGGQETQYF
.,TRBV2,TRBJ1-1,.,TGTGCCAGCAGTGAATTCGCGCAGGCTGACACTGAAGCTTTCTTT,CASSEFAQADTEAFF
TRBD1,TRBV4-1,TRBJ2-6,.,TGCGCCAGCAGCCGGGACAGGCTCTACAACGTCCTGACTTTC,CASSRDRLYNVLTF
.,TRBV20-1,TRBJ1-1,.,TGCAGTGCCGAGACGCTCGGACGGATGAACACTGAAGCTTTCTTT,CSAETLGRMNTEAFF